This T cell receptor beta chain was recovered during a study of T cell repertoires in cytomegalovirus infection. Findings of the study overall: The ex vivo response was dominated by HLA-C-restricted CMV-specific TCR beta clonotypes.

TCRdb itself ran the reads through MiXCR, one entry per CDR3 protein. The sample carries around 200,000 distinct CDR3 sequences, about 15% recorded once. In germline, CDR1 is SGHAT, CDR2 FQNNGV. Trimming left V 5 bases short and J 3 bases short, with 10 bases between. The CDR3 sequence is 13 residues long. This clonotype was found a few times. Its antigen is not identified. Specimen: CD8+ T cells from PBMCs. This sequence joins TRBV11-2 and TRBJ1-1; D not certain. The source of this sequence is a human donor in good health (CMV status not recorded). Some clones in this sample may be carry-over from other donors' samples. For the CDR3, the DNA is TGTGCCAGCAGCCCCCGGGCAGACACTGAAGCTTTCTTT. This sequence encodes CASSPRADTEAFF.